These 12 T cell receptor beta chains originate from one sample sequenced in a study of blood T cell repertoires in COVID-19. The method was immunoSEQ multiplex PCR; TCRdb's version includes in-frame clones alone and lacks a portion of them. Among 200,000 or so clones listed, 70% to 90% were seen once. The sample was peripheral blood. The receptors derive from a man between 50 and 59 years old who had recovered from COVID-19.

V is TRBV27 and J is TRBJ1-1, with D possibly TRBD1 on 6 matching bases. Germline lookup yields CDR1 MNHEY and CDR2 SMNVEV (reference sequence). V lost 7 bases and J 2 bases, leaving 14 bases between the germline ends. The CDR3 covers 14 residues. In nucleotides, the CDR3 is TGTGCCAGCAATACAGGGATGTCCAACACTGAAGCTTTCTTT. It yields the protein CASNTGMSNTEAFF.

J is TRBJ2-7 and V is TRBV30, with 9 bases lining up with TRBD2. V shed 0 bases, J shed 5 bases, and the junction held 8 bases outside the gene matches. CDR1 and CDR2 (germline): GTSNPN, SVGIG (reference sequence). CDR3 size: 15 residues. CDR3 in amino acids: CAWSVRGTSSHEQYF. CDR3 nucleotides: TGTGCCTGGAGTGTACGAGGGACTAGCAGCCACGAGCAGTACTTC.

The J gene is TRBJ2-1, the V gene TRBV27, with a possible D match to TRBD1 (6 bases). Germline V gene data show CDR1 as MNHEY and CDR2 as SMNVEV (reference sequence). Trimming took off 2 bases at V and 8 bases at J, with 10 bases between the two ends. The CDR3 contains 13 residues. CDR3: CASSLGQFYEQFF. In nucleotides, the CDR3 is TGTGCCAGCAGTTTAGGACAGTTCTATGAGCAGTTCTTC.

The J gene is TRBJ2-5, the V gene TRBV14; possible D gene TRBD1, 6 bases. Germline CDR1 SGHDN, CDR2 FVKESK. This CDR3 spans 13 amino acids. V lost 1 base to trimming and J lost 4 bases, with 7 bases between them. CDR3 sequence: CASSQAGAETQYF. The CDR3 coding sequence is TGTGCCAGCAGCCAAGCAGGGGCAGAGACCCAGTACTTC.

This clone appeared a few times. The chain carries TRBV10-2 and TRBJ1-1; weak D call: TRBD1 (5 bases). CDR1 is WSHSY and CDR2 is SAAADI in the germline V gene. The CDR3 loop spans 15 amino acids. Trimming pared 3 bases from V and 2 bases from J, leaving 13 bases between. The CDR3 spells CASSDRRGSNTEAFF. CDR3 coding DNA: TGCGCCAGCAGTGATAGGAGGGGTTCTAACACTGAAGCTTTCTTT.

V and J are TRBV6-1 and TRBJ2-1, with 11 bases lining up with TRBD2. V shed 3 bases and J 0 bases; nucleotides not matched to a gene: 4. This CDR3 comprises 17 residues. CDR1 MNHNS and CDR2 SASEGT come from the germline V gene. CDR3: CASSDISGRGSYNEQFF. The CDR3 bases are TGTGCCAGCAGTGATATTAGCGGGAGGGGCTCCTACAATGAGCAGTTCTTC.

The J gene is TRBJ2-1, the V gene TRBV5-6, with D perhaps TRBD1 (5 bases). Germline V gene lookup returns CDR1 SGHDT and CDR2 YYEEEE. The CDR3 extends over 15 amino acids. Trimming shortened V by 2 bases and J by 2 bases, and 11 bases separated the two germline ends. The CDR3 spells CASSFRQTPYNEQFF. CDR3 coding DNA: TGTGCCAGCAGCTTTAGACAGACTCCCTACAATGAGCAGTTCTTC. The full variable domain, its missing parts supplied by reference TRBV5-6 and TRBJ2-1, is DAGVTQSPTHLIKTRGQQVTLRCSPKSGHDTVSWYQQALGQGPQFIFQYYEEEERQRGNFPDRFSGHQFPNYSSELNVNALLLGDSALYLCASSFRQTPYNEQFFGPGTRLTVL.

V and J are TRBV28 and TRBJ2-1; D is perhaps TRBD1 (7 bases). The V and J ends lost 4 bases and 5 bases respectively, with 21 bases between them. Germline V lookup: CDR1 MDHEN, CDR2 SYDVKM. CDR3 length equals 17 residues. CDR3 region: CASSSPAGGRDNNEQFF. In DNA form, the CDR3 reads TGTGCCAGCAGTTCCCCCGCAGGGGGGCGGGATAACAATGAGCAGTTCTTC.

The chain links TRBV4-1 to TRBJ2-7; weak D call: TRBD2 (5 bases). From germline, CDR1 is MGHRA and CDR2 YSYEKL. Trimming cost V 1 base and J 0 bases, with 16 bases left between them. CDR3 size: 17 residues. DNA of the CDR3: TGCGCCAGCAGCCAAGTTCAGGCGCGGAGGAGCTCCTACGAGCAGTACTTC. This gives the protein CASSQVQARRSSYEQYF.

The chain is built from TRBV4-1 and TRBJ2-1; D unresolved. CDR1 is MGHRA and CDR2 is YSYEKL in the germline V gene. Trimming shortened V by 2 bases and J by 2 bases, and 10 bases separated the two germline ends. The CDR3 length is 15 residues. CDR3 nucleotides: TGCGCCAGCAGCCAACGAGGATCAACCTACAATGAGCAGTTCTTC. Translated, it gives CASSQRGSTYNEQFF.

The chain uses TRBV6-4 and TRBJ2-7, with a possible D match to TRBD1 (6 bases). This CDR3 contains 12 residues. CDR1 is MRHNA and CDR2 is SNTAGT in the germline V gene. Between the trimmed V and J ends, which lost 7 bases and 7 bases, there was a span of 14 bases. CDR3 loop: CASTQQGMEQYF. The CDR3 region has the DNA TGTGCCAGCACACAACAGGGCATGGAGCAGTACTTC.

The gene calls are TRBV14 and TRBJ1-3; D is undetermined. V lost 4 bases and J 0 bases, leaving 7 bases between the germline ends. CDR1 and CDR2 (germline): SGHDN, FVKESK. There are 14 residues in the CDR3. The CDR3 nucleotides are TGTGCCAGCAGCCGACGGAGCTCTGGAAACACCATATATTTT. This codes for CASSRRSSGNTIYF.